A selection of T cell receptor beta chains follows, all from one sample in a study of T cell changes during pregnancy in multiple sclerosis. TCRdb keeps only in-frame clones here, not all; method: immunoSEQ multiplex PCR. The sample holds tens of thousands of clones, approximately 94% seen once. The specimen was peripheral blood, collected in the third trimester of pregnancy. The receptors were sampled from a female donor with multiple sclerosis, enrolled in a pregnancy study. CDR3s include the opening cysteine and the closing phenylalanine or tryptophan. Fields, in order: V gene, D gene, J gene, clone size, CDR3 DNA, CDR3 protein. The D gene is left open where the match is weak. A row's size may be missing; if present it is once, few, many or a size class.

TRBV25-1	TRBD1	TRBJ1-1	few	TGTGCCAGCAGCCGGACAGGGGAGACTGAAGCTTTCTTT	CASSRTGETEAFF
TRBV4-1	TRBD1	TRBJ1-5	-	TGCGCCAGCAGCCAAGAAGCAGGGACAGTCAATCAGCCCCAGCATTTT	CASSQEAGTVNQPQHF
TRBV5-8	-	TRBJ2-1	-	TGTGCCAGCAGCTTGGCCTTTCACAGCTACAATGAGCAGTTCTTC	CASSLAFHSYNEQFF
TRBV10-2	TRBD1	TRBJ2-3	-	TGCGCCAGCAGTGTGGGACAGGAAGTACAAGATACGCAGTATTTT	CASSVGQEVQDTQYF
TRBV5-5	-	TRBJ2-7	-	TGTGCCAGCAGCTTACAGGGTCTTTCTTACGAGCAGTACTTC	CASSLQGLSYEQYF
TRBV20-1	-	TRBJ1-2	-	TGCAGTGCTAGAGATTTAGGGGTCGTCACCTTC	CSARDLGVVTF
TRBV9	TRBD1	TRBJ1-2	-	TGTGCCAGCAGCGTAGCGGGACAGGGAGGCTACACCTTC	CASSVAGQGGYTF
TRBV19	-	TRBJ2-2	-	TGTGCCATAGATCCAGGGGAAATGAACACCGGGGAGCTGTTTTTT	CAIDPGEMNTGELFF
TRBV7-2	TRBD1	TRBJ2-5	-	TGTGCCAGCAGCCTTGGACAGGGAACTTCAAAGACCCAGTACTTC	CASSLGQGTSKTQYF
TRBV19	-	TRBJ1-1	-	TGTGCGTTAGGGGACACTGAAGCTTTCTTT	CALGDTEAFF
TRBV5-4	TRBD2	TRBJ2-7	-	TGTGCCAGCAGCTGGGCCGGGACTAGCAGGATGGAGCAGTACTTC	CASSWAGTSRMEQYF
TRBV9	-	TRBJ1-2	-	TGTGCCAGCAGCGTATATACAGGACCAGCTAACTATGGCTACACCTTC	CASSVYTGPANYGYTF
TRBV4-2	TRBD1	TRBJ2-7	-	TGTGCCAGCAGCCAAGATTGGGGGACAGCCGAAATCTACGAGCAGTACTTC	CASSQDWGTAEIYEQYF
TRBV5-1	TRBD1	TRBJ2-5	-	TGCGCCAGCAGCCCCACGACAGGGCGCCAAGAGACCCAGTACTTC	CASSPTTGRQETQYF
TRBV15	TRBD1	TRBJ1-5	-	TGTGCCACCAGCAGAGGTCGACAGGGCGAACCCCAGCATTTT	CATSRGRQGEPQHF
TRBV5-1	-	TRBJ2-3	-	TGCGCCAGCAGCTTGAGCGCAGATACGCAGTATTTT	CASSLSADTQYF
TRBV5-6	TRBD1	TRBJ2-7	-	TGTGCCAGCAGTCGGACAGGAAAATGGGACTCCTACGAGCAGTACTTC	CASSRTGKWDSYEQYF
TRBV7-9	-	TRBJ2-7	-	TGTGCCAGCAGCGACCTGGGACTTCTAACCTACGAGCAGTACTTC	CASSDLGLLTYEQYF
TRBV6-6	-	TRBJ1-2	-	TGTGCCAGCAGATCAGACTTGGCGGGCTATGGCTACACCTTC	CASRSDLAGYGYTF
TRBV2	TRBD1	TRBJ2-5	-	TGTGCCAGCAGTAACGACAGGGGAGTAGAGCAGTACTTC	CASSNDRGVEQYF
TRBV4-2	TRBD1	TRBJ1-1	-	TGTGCCAGCAGCCAAGATTCCAGGGGGCTCTTCTTT	CASSQDSRGLFF
TRBV6-6	TRBD1	TRBJ1-2	once	TGTGCCAGCAGTCCGGGACAGGAGTATGGCTACACCTTC	CASSPGQEYGYTF
TRBV7-9	-	TRBJ1-1	-	TGTGCCAGCAGCCCCTTGGACATTACGGGTGGTGAAGCTTTCTTT	CASSPLDITGGEAFF
TRBV29-1	-	TRBJ2-3	-	TGCAGCGTTGTGGTGGGGGGAAGCACAGATACGCAGTATTTT	CSVVVGGSTDTQYF
TRBV7-3	-	TRBJ1-1	-	TGTGCCAGCAGCAGAGACAGGAACACTGAAGCTTTCTTT	CASSRDRNTEAFF
TRBV7-2	TRBD2	TRBJ2-5	-	TGTGCCAGCAGCTTAGTAGGCAGCGGGGGGGAGGGAGAGACCCAGTACTTC	CASSLVGSGGEGETQYF
TRBV11-1	TRBD1	TRBJ1-6	once	TGTGCCAGCAGCCAACCGGGACAGGGGCTGAGGAGTTCACCCCTCCACTTT	CASSQPGQGLRSSPLHF
TRBV7-6	TRBD2	TRBJ2-7	once	TGTGCCAGCAGCTTAGAGAGGAGCGGGGGGTACGAGCAGTACTTC	CASSLERSGGYEQYF